These 6 T cell receptor beta chains came from one sample sequenced in a study of beta chain features in type 1 diabetes. No antigens are known for them. Notes on the study in general: TCRB CDR3 length was moderately but significantly reduced in all four CD4+ subsets of Type 1 diabetes patients.

What was sequenced were expressed TCRB transcripts, since all of the isolated RNA had been reverse transcribed. Clones were sequenced by immunoSEQ multiplex PCR, and TCRdb holds only the in-frame ones, with some missing. The table shows some 110,000 clones, with around 17% occurring only once. Specimen: central memory CD4+ T cells from blood. The receptors stem from a man aged 25-45 years with type 1 diabetes.

This clone has a count of ten or more. J is TRBJ2-4 and V is TRBV4-3; possible D gene TRBD2, 5 bases. The V and J ends lost 0 bases and 7 bases respectively, with 7 bases between them. Germline assignment: CDR1 LGHNA and CDR2 YSLEER. This CDR3 region has 13 residues. For the CDR3, the DNA is TGCGCCAGCAGCCAAGATGGACTGAACATTCAGTACTTC. Translating gives CASSQDGLNIQYF.

The chain couples TRBV4-3 to TRBJ2-5; D is tentatively TRBD1 or TRBD2 (6 bases each). This CDR3 contains 15 residues. The germline V gene has CDR1 LGHNA and CDR2 YSLEER. V shed 1 base and J shed 6 bases, with 15 bases lying between them. The DNA of the CDR3 is TGCGCCAGCAGCCAAGTCGGAGGGGGGCGTCAGACCCAGTACTTC. Amino acids: CASSQVGGGRQTQYF.

This clone was recorded a few times. V is TRBV20-1 and J is TRBJ1-2, with no clear D. Germline V gives CDR1 DFQATT, CDR2 SNEGSKA (reference sequence). V lost 0 bases to trimming and J lost 5 bases, with 4 bases between them. The CDR3 loop spans 11 amino acids. CDR3 residues: CSAREGYGYTF. CDR3 coding DNA: TGCAGTGCTAGAGAAGGGTATGGCTACACCTTC.

J is TRBJ2-1 and V is TRBV5-6; possible D gene TRBD1, 5 bases. Trimming stripped 2 bases from V and 0 bases from J, with 12 bases between. CDR3 length: 16 amino acids. Germline V gene lookup returns CDR1 SGHDT and CDR2 YYEEEE. The chain's CDR3 is CASSFSAGSSYNEQFF. The CDR3 DNA sequence: TGTGCCAGCAGCTTTTCGGCAGGGTCCTCCTACAATGAGCAGTTCTTC.

This clone turned up a few times. This same CDR3 is encoded by further DNA sequences in the sample. The chain carries TRBV9 and TRBJ2-1; D remains unclear. V dropped 0 bases and J dropped 3 bases, with 10 bases sitting between them. The CDR3 consists of 15 residues. Germline values: CDR1 SGDLS, CDR2 YYNGEE. The CDR3 sequence: CASSVGNSNYNEQFF. The CDR3 nucleotides read TGTGCCAGCAGCGTAGGGAACAGTAACTACAATGAGCAGTTCTTC.

V and J are TRBV11-1 and TRBJ2-5; D not certain. Germline V gives CDR1 SGHAT, CDR2 FQDESV (reference sequence). Trimming removed 4 bases from V and 7 bases from J, with 13 bases in between. The CDR3 runs to 13 residues. This CDR3 reads CASSSEAWGTQYF. The CDR3 DNA is TGTGCCAGCAGCTCTGAAGCGTGGGGGACCCAGTACTTC.